This T cell receptor beta chain is drawn from a study of blood T cells in healthy people across ages. Then a second PCR, running roughly 7 to 11 cycles, was carried out with a sample-barcoded 5' primer and a J-beta primer mix. Researchers report that a template-switch adaptor with 12 random nucleotides tagged each cDNA molecule. A minimum of 3 million CDR3-containing paired-end reads was obtained for each sample. From the 5' RACE reads, TCRdb called clonotypes with MiXCR, one entry per CDR3 protein. The sample has 1.5 million or so distinct CDR3 sequences; under 55% are singletons. Study-level results: The recorded TCR beta diversity per million T cells decreased in a roughly linear manner with age. It was held that the diversity estimates obtained from one million T cells were underestimates.

This clonotype was counted only a few times. Its specificity is not known. This TCR was sampled from a woman younger than 35 in good health. The sample was blood.

The CDR3 sequence is CSATKSTGSSGETQYF. CDR3 nucleotides: TGCAGTGCTACAAAGTCTACGGGTTCTTCGGGTGAGACCCAGTACTTC. This chain uses TRBV20-1 with TRBJ2-5; no firm D call. Trimming pared 4 bases from V and 5 bases from J, leaving 23 bases between. CDR3 length equals 16 residues. Germline V CDR1 and CDR2: DFQATT, SNEGSKA (reference sequence).